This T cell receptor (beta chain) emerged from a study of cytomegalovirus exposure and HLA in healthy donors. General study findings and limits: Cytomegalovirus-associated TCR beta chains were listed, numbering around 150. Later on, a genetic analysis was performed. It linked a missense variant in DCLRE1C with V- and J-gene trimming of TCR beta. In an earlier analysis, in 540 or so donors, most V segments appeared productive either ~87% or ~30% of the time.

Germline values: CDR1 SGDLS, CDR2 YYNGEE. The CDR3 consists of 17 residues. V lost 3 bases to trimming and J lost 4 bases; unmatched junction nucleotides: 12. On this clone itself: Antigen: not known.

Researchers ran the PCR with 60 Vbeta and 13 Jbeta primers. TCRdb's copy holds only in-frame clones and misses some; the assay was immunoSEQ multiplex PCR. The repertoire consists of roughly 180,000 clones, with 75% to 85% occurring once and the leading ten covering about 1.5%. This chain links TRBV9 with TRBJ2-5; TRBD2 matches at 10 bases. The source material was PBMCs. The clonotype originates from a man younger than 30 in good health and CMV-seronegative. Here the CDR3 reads CASSAPLSGGLVETQYF. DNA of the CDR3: TGTGCCAGCAGCGCGCCTCTTAGCGGGGGGTTGGTAGAGACCCAGTACTTC.